What follows are 11 T cell receptor beta chains derived from one specimen sequenced in a study of vaccination effects on CD4 cells after COVID-19. For these receptors, no antigen is known. Ahead of sequencing, the ViraFEST assay grew antigen-specific CD4+ T cells using viral peptide pools. Isolating CD4+ T cells followed ten to eleven days of culture. A positive SARS-CoV-2 PCR test fell between March and December 2020. The repertoire was sequenced with immunoSEQ multiplex PCR; TCRdb's copy has only in-frame clones and lacks some. The table lists fewer than 25,000 clones, 74% of them singletons. Sequencing used CD4+ T cells from PBMCs cultured with a peptide pool, obtained before COVID-19 vaccination. The source is a human donor who had a prior SARS-CoV-2 infection.

The rearrangement links TRBV19 to TRBJ1-2, with 8 positions matching TRBD1. Trimming at V came to 5 bases and at J to 10 bases, leaving 15 bases not matched to a gene. The length of the CDR3 is 15 residues. The germline V gene encodes CDR1 LNHDA and CDR2 SQIVND (reference sequence). The CDR3, as DNA: TGTGCCAGTAGTCCTTACTGGCAGGGGGCAAGAGACTACACCTTC. This gives the protein CASSPYWQGARDYTF.

This chain joins TRBV6-6 and TRBJ1-5, with a tentative D call TRBD1 (6 bases). The V end lost 0 bases, the J end lost 4 bases, and 7 bases lay between the germline ends. The germline V gene has CDR1 MNHNY and CDR2 SVGAGI (reference sequence). The CDR3 covers 14 residues. In nucleotides, the CDR3 is TGTGCCAGCAGTTACTCCGGACAGAATCAGCCCCAGCATTTT. Its translation: CASSYSGQNQPQHF.

This sequence joins TRBV10-3 and TRBJ2-2; D may be TRBD1 (5 bases). This CDR3 contains 13 residues. The V end lost 8 bases, the J end lost 2 bases, and 9 bases lay between the germline ends. In germline, CDR1 is ENHRY, CDR2 SYGVKD. CDR3 in DNA: TGTGCCATCGGGGCAAAAAACACCGGGGAGCTGTTTTTT. Its translation is CAIGAKNTGELFF.

The rearrangement links TRBV7-9 to TRBJ1-4; possibly TRBD1 for D (6 bases). Germline V gene data show CDR1 as SEHNR and CDR2 as FQNEAQ (reference sequence). This CDR3 has 13 residues. Trimming cost V 2 bases and J 13 bases, with 14 bases left between them. CDR3 coding DNA: TGTGCCAGCAGCTTACTAGAGACAGGACTACTGTTTTTT. Amino acid sequence: CASSLLETGLLFF.

The chain recombines TRBV11-3 with TRBJ2-7; tentatively, D is TRBD2 (6 bases). The CDR3 extends over 14 amino acids. V was pared by 1 base and J by 1 base, with 8 bases between. Germline loops: CDR1 SGHNT, CDR2 YENEEA. CDR3 nucleotides: TGTGCCAGCAGCTTAGTGGGAGGTTCCTACGAGCAGTACTTC. Translated: CASSLVGGSYEQYF.

The rearrangement uses TRBV4-2 and TRBJ2-3; D is uncertain. This CDR3 region has 13 residues. Germline loops: CDR1 LGHNA, CDR2 YNFKEQ. Trimming shortened V by 0 bases and J by 6 bases, and 7 bases separated the two germline ends. CDR3 protein: CASSQEWADTQYF. The CDR3 nucleotides are TGTGCCAGCAGCCAAGAGTGGGCCGATACGCAGTATTTT.

The rearrangement links TRBV3-1 (or the pseudogene TRBV3-2) to TRBJ1-2; D gene uncertain. Deletions cut 3 bases from V and 3 bases from J, with 11 bases between. The germline V gene has CDR1 LGHDT and CDR2 YNNKEL (reference sequence). The CDR3 extends over 14 amino acids. For the CDR3, the DNA is TGTGCCAGCAGCCATCAAGAGATTGACTATGGCTACACCTTC. The encoded protein is CASSHQEIDYGYTF.

The gene calls are TRBV30 and TRBJ2-3, with TRBD2 as a possible D gene (6 bases). This CDR3 comprises 14 residues. The V and J ends lost 2 bases and 6 bases respectively, with 15 bases between them. The V gene's germline CDR1 is GTSNPN and CDR2 SVGIG (reference sequence). The CDR3 spells CAWSLGLGDDTQYF. The CDR3 region has the DNA TGTGCCTGGAGTCTGGGACTCGGGGACGATACGCAGTATTTT.

The V and J genes are TRBV4-2 and TRBJ1-2; D is unclear. V dropped 1 base and J dropped 0 bases, with 9 bases sitting between them. The CDR3 covers 15 residues. The V gene's germline CDR1 is LGHNA and CDR2 YNFKEQ. The CDR3 spells CASSQVSGANYGYTF. CDR3 sequence (DNA): TGTGCCAGCAGCCAAGTTTCTGGGGCTAACTATGGCTACACCTTC.

This chain joins TRBV5-1 and TRBJ2-5, with D unresolved. This CDR3 region has 11 residues. V was trimmed by 2 bases and J by 1 base, leaving 0 bases between them. From germline, CDR1 is SGHRS and CDR2 YFSETQ. The DNA for the CDR3 is TGCGCCAGCAGCTTCCAAGAGACCCAGTACTTC. Its protein product is CASSFQETQYF.

The chain links TRBV27 to TRBJ2-5; TRBD1 matches at 10 bases. From germline, CDR1 is MNHEY and CDR2 SMNVEV (reference sequence). With V trimmed by 6 bases and J by 5 bases, 6 bases remained unmatched. The CDR3 covers 14 residues. As DNA, the CDR3 is TGTGCCAGCAGAGGACAGGGGGATTGGGAGACCCAGTACTTC. It yields the protein CASRGQGDWETQYF.